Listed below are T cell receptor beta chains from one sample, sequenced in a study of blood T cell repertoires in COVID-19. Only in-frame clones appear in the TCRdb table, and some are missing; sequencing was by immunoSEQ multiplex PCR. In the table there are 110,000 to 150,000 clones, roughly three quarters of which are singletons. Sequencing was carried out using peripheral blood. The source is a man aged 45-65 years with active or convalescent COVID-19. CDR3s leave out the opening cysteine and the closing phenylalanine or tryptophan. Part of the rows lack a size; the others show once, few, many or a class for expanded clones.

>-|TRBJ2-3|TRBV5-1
ASSPGLAGGRDTQY
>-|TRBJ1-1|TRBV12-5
ASGLVVGAPGNTEAF
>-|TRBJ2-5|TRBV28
ASSFAGTETQY
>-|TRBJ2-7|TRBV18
ASSPGDRQSSYEQY
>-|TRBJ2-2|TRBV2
ASSDLTSDVGELF
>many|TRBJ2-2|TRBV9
ASSQGGTGELF
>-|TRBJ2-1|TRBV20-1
SASGFGSTYNEQF
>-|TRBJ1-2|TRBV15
ATSRDPPGQSHGYT
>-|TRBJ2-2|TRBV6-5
ASSYGTSGNGELF
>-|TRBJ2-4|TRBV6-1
ASSEGGNIQY
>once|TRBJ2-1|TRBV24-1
ATSGAGAYNEQF
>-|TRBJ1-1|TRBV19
ASTPGRLNTEAF
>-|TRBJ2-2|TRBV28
ASSLGQAGELF
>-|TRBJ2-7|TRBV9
ASSVGRSGNSYEQY
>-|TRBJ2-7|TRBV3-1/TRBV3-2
ASSQVERRVFCEQY
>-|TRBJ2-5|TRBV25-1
ASSDRGRGTQY
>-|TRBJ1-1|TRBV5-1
ASSSGQGGTEAF
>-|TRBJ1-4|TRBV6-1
ASSEGGGTGEKLF
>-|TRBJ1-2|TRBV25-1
ASTASGQGSGYT
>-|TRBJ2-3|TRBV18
ASSSGQGPDTQY
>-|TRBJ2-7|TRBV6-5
ASSYRQGAERQY
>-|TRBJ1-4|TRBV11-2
ASSLTHGVSNEKLF
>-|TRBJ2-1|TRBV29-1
SVEIAGVGQF
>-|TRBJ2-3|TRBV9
ASSVGPFSYTDTQY
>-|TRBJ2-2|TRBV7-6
ASSLGQLAGLELF
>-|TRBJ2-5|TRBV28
ASSPQRGGQETQY
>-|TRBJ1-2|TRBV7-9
ASSPPDRGVYGYT
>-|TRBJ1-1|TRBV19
ASKEGPGQGMNTEAF
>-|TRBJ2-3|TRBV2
ASRGLAGGTTPYTQY
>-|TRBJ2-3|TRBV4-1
ASSQPRAADTQY
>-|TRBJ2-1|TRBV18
ASSPRAGTSGHNEQF
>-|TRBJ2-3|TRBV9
ASSTTSTQTDTQY
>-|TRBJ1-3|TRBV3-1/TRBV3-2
ASSQGAGYNTIY
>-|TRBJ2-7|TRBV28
ASIQALGTYEQY
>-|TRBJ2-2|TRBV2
AGQPGGPNTGELF
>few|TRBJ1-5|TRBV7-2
ASSLAQGRQPQH
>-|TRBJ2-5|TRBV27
ASSLSKPSGPQETQY
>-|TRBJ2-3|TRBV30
AWRGGVSTDTQY
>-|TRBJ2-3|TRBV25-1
ASSESSGVGADTQY
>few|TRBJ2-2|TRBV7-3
ASSSGQVNTGELF
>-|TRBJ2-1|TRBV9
ASSARGGEHYNEQF
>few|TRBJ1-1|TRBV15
ATSGGQHTEAF
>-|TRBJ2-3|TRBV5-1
ASSPEGPSSTDTQY
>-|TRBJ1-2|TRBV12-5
ASGPGEANYGYT
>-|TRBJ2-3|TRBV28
ASSLTTTDTQY
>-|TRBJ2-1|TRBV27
ASRSLAGAVDNEQF
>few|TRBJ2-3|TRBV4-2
ASRAAGGDTQY
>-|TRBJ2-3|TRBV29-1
SSKDLRGTQY
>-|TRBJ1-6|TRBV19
ASAQEANSPLH